These 15 T cell receptor beta chains were all obtained from the same sample, sequenced in a study of lymphopenia after photon versus proton radiotherapy. Measured with immunoSEQ multiplex PCR; TCRdb has only the in-frame clones, and not every one. The repertoire holds approximately 80,000 clones, with more than 70% as singletons. The sequencing here drew on peripheral blood, taken from a patient treated with proton-based radiotherapy. The receptor set was obtained from a man aged 55 to 70 with pancreatic cancer.

J is TRBJ2-3 and V is TRBV6-1, with no clear D. The CDR3 loop spans 13 amino acids. Germline CDR1 and CDR2: MNHNS and SASEGT. Deletions cut 2 bases from V and 0 bases from J, with 3 bases between. CDR3 region: CASSEFSTDTQYF. The DNA of the CDR3 is TGTGCCAGCAGTGAATTTAGCACAGATACGCAGTATTTT.

This chain connects TRBV4-3 to TRBJ1-3; TRBD1 matches at 9 bases. The V segment lost 0 bases and the J segment 1 base; nucleotides outside the gene matches: 4. Per germline, CDR1 LGHNA and CDR2 YSLEER. The length of the CDR3 is 17 residues. The CDR3 region has the DNA TGCGCCAGCAGCCAAGACGGGGGACAGGGATCTGGAAACACCATATATTTT. Translation gives CASSQDGGQGSGNTIYF.

J is TRBJ2-7 and V is TRBV28; D is uncertain. The ends were cut back, 5 bases at V and 1 base at J, with 24 bases in the middle. The CDR3 is 18 amino acids. Germline V CDR1 and CDR2: MDHEN, SYDVKM. DNA for the CDR3: TGTGCCAGCAGTGAAACCTATCGCCGTAAGGCCCGATCCTACGAGCAGTACTTC. It specifies CASSETYRRKARSYEQYF.

This clone was picked up a small number of times. The chain joins TRBV30 to TRBJ1-2, with a weak D call TRBD1 (6 bases). This CDR3 comprises 11 residues. V lost 8 bases, J lost 8 bases, and 15 bases lay in between. Germline CDR1 and CDR2: GTSNPN and SVGIG (reference sequence). The CDR3 DNA follows: TGTGCCAGTGGAACAGGGTACGGCTACACCTTC. Its translation is CASGTGYGYTF.

The V and J genes are TRBV28 and TRBJ2-5; 7 nucleotides line up with TRBD1. Germline loops: CDR1 MDHEN, CDR2 SYDVKM. Trimming at V came to 6 bases and at J to 7 bases, leaving 8 bases not matched to a gene. The CDR3 runs 13 residues. CDR3 DNA sequence: TGTGCCAGCAGAACGACAGGGTTTGGGACCCAGTACTTC. Residues: CASRTTGFGTQYF. Full variable domain (remainder filled in from reference TRBV28 and TRBJ2-5): DVKVTQSSRYLVKRTGEKVFLECVQDMDHENMFWYRQDPGLGLRLIYFSYDVKMKEKGDIPEGYSVSREKKERFSLILESASTNQTSMYLCASRTTGFGTQYFGPGTRLLVL.

The table lists this clone with a few counts. The rearrangement links TRBV28 to TRBJ1-2; the D is unclear. Trimming stripped 3 bases from V and 2 bases from J, with 7 bases between. Germline V gives CDR1 MDHEN, CDR2 SYDVKM. The CDR3 is made up of 13 amino acids. This CDR3 is CASSFRENYGYTF. In nucleotides, the CDR3 is TGTGCCAGCAGTTTTCGCGAGAACTATGGCTACACCTTC.

On this clone itself: Germline and junction disagree at one end, which may indicate a read error. The gene calls are TRBV30 and TRBJ2-3; TRBD2 agrees at 8 bases. This CDR3 is 12 amino acids long. The germline V gene encodes CDR1 GTSNPN and CDR2 SVGIG (reference sequence). CDR3 region: CSLAGDTDTQYF. In nucleotides, the CDR3 is TGCTCCCTAGCGGGTGACACAGATACGCAGTATTTT.

This chain links TRBV19 with TRBJ2-7, with TRBD1 matching 9 bases. The V gene's germline CDR1 is LNHDA and CDR2 SQIVND (reference sequence). The CDR3 totals 20 residues. V trimming: 4 bases; J trimming: 3 bases; junction bases outside the gene matches: 22. In DNA form, the CDR3 reads TGTGCCAGTAGTACCCGGACAGGGGCCAGGGCTAGCGGACGACTCTACGAGCAGTACTTC. Encoded protein: CASSTRTGARASGRLYEQYF.

The chain couples TRBV15 to TRBJ2-7; either TRBD1 or TRBD2 may supply D (6 bases each). CDR3 size: 12 residues. Trimming took off 8 bases at V and 6 bases at J, with 14 bases between the two ends. Germline V gene sequence: CDR1 LNHNV, CDR2 YYDKDF (reference sequence). In nucleotides, the CDR3 is TGTGCCACCGGAGGGGGTTCGGCCGAGCAGTACTTC. Translation gives CATGGGSAEQYF. Complete variable domain (other parts from reference TRBV15 and TRBJ2-7): DAMVIQNPRYQVTQFGKPVTLSCSQTLNHNVMYWYQQKSSQAPKLLFHYYDKDFNNEADTPDNFQSRRPNTSFCFLDIRSPGLGDTAMYLCATGGGSAEQYFGPGTRLTVT.

This sequence joins TRBV19 and TRBJ2-2; the D is unclear. V lost 6 bases to trimming and J lost 7 bases, with 18 bases between them. Germline V CDR1 and CDR2: LNHDA, SQIVND (reference sequence). The CDR3 extends over 15 amino acids. The CDR3 here is CASRQRTLGVGELFF. The CDR3 bases are TGTGCCAGTAGACAGAGGACCCTCGGTGTCGGGGAGCTGTTTTTT.

This chain links TRBV27 with TRBJ2-1; D not certain. Germline V gene data show CDR1 as MNHEY and CDR2 as SMNVEV (reference sequence). Trimming pared 6 bases from V and 5 bases from J, leaving 11 bases between. The CDR3 consists of 13 residues. The chain's CDR3 is CASRDGWNNEQFF. CDR3 nucleotides: TGTGCCAGCAGGGATGGGTGGAACAATGAGCAGTTCTTC.

This chain links TRBV19 with TRBJ2-1, with 12 bases lining up with TRBD1. Looked up from germline, CDR1 is LNHDA and CDR2 is SQIVND (reference sequence). V dropped 3 bases and J dropped 7; count of bases not matched to a gene: 4. CDR3 length: 15 residues. The CDR3 loop is CASSIRGQGANEQFF. The CDR3, as DNA: TGTGCCAGTAGTATTCGGGGACAGGGGGCAAATGAGCAGTTCTTC.

The chain uses TRBV9 and TRBJ2-1; 8 nucleotides line up with TRBD2. The germline V gene has CDR1 SGDLS and CDR2 YYNGEE. The CDR3 runs to 17 residues. J was trimmed by 7 bases and V by 0 bases; bases with no gene match: 12. The CDR3 coding sequence is TGTGCCAGCAGCGTAGAGGGGAGCGGGAGAGGCGTGAATGAGCAGTTCTTC. Residues: CASSVEGSGRGVNEQFF.

This clone was seen a handful of times. The DNA of the CDR3 is TGTGCCAGCAGTTCCCACTACCGGGACAGGGTGAACACCGGGGAGCTGTTTTTT. As protein: CASSSHYRDRVNTGELFF. The chain is built from TRBV5-5 and TRBJ2-2; 9 bases align to TRBD1. Looked up from germline, CDR1 is SGHKS and CDR2 is YYEKEE (reference sequence). The CDR3 consists of 18 residues. Trimming took 5 bases from V and 1 from J; bases not matched to a gene: 12.

The chain recombines TRBV30 with TRBJ2-2; a weak D match, TRBD1 (5 bases). CDR1 and CDR2 from the germline V gene are GTSNPN and SVGIG (reference sequence). There are 12 residues in the CDR3. V gave up 4 bases and J gave up 6 bases, with 9 bases separating them. The CDR3 protein is CAWKFRAGELFF. CDR3 DNA sequence: TGTGCCTGGAAGTTCAGGGCCGGGGAGCTGTTTTTT.